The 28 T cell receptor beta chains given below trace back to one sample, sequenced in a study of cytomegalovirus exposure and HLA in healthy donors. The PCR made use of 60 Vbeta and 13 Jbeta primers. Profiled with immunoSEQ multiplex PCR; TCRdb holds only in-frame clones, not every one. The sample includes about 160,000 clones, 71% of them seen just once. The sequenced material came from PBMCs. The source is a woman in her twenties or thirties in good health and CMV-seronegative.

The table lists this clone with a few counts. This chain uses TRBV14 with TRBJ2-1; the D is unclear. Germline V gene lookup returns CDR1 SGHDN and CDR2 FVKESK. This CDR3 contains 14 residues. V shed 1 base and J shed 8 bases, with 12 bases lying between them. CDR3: CASSQGVWSHEQFF. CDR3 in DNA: TGTGCCAGCAGCCAAGGAGTTTGGTCCCATGAGCAGTTCTTC.

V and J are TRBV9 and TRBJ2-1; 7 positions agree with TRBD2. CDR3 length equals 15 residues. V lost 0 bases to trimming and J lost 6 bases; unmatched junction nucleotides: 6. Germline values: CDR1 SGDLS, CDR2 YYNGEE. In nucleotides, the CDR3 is TGTGCCAGCAGCGTAGGGCTAGCGGACCCCAATGAGCAGTTCTTC. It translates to CASSVGLADPNEQFF.

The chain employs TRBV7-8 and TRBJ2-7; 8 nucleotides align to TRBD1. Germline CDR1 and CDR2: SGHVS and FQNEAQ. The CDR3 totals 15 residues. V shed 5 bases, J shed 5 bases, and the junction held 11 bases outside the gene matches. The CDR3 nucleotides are TGTGCCAGCAGCCCGAGCCGGGACAGGAGCCACGAGCAGTACTTC. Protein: CASSPSRDRSHEQYF.

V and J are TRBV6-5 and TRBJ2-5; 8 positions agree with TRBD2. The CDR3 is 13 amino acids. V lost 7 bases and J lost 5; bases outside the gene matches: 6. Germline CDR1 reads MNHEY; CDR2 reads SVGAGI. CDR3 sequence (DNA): TGTGCCAGCAAGAGGTCGGGGGGGGAGACCCAGTACTTC. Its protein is CASKRSGGETQYF.

In nucleotides, the CDR3 is TGTGCCAGCAGCCAAGATTTCGGACTAGCGGGGGGCTACGAGCAGTACTTC. Encoded protein: CASSQDFGLAGGYEQYF. This rearrangement joins TRBV4-2 to TRBJ2-5; 14 bases are a match to TRBD2. The J call could be wrong; TRBJ2-7 is a better fit for the DNA end. CDR3 size: 17 residues. Germline-derived CDR1 and CDR2 are LGHNA and YNFKEQ.

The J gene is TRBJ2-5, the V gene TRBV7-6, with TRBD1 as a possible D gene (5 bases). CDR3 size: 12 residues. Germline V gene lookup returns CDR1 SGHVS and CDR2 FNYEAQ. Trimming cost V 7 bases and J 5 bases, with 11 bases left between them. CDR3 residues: CASIGDVETQYF. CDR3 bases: TGTGCCAGCATAGGGGATGTGGAGACCCAGTACTTC. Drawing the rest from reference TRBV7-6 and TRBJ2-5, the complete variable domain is GAGVSQSPRYKVTKRGQDVALRCDPISGHVSLYWYRQALGQGPEFLTYFNYEAQQDKSGLPNDRFSAERPEGSISTLTIQRTEQRDSAMYRCASIGDVETQYFGPGTRLLVL.

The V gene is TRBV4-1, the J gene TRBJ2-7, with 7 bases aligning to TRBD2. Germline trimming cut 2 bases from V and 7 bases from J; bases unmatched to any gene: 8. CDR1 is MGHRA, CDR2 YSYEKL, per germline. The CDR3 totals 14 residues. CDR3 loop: CASSQRLAFGEQYF. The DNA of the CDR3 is TGCGCCAGCAGCCAAAGACTAGCCTTTGGGGAGCAGTACTTC.

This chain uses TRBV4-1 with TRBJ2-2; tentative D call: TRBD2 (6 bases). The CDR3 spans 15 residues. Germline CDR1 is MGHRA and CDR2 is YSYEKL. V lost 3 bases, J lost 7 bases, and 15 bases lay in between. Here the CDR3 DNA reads TGCGCCAGCAGCCATAACTCCGGGGGTAACGGGGAGCTGTTTTTT. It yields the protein CASSHNSGGNGELFF.

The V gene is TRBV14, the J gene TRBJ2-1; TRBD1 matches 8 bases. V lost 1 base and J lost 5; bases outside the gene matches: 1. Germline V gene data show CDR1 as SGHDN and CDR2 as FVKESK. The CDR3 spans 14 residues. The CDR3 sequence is CASSQVTGDNEQFF. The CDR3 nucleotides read TGTGCCAGCAGCCAAGTGACAGGGGACAATGAGCAGTTCTTC.

CDR3 region: CSGLPGGTEAFF. The CDR3 DNA reads TGCAGCGGCTTACCCGGTGGCACTGAAGCTTTCTTT. The V call is TRBV29-1, the J call TRBJ1-1, with D uncertain. The germline CDR1 and CDR2 sequences are SQVTM and ANQGSEA. This CDR3 is built from 12 residues. Trimming left V 7 bases short and J 4 bases short, with 13 bases between.

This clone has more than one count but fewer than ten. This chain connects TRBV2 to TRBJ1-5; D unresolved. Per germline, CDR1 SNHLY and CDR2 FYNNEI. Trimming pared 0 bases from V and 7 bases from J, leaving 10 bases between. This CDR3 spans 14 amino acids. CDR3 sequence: CASSEARAPQPQHF. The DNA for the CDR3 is TGTGCCAGCAGTGAAGCGCGGGCTCCCCAGCCCCAGCATTTT.

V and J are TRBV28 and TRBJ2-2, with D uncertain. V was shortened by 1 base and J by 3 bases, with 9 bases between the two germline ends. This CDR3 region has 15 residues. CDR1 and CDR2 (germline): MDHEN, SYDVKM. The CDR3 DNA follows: TGTGCCAGCAGTTTATTTTACAAAGACACCGGGGAGCTGTTTTTT. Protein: CASSLFYKDTGELFF.

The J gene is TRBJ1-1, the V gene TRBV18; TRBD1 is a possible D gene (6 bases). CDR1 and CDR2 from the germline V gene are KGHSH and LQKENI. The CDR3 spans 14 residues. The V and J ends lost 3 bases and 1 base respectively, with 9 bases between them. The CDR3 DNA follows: TGTGCCAGCTCACCGAGACAGGAGAACACTGAAGCTTTCTTT. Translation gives CASSPRQENTEAFF.

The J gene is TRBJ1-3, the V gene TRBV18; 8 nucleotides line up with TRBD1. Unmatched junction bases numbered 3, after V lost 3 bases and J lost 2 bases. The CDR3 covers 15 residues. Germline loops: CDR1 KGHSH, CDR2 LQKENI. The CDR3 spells CASSPDRGTGNTIYF. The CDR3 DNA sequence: TGTGCCAGCTCACCCGACAGGGGCACTGGAAACACCATATATTTT.

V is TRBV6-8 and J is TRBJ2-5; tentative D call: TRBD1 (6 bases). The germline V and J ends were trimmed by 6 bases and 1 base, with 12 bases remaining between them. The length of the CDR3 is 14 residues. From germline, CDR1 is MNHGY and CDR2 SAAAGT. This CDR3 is CASRQLDSQETQYF. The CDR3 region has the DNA TGTGCCAGCAGGCAACTGGACAGCCAAGAGACCCAGTACTTC.

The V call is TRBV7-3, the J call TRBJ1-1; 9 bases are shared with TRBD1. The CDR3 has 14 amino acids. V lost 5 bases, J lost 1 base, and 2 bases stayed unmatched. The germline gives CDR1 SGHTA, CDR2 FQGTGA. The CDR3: CASSTTGGNTEAFF. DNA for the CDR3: TGTGCCAGCAGCACGACAGGGGGGAACACTGAAGCTTTCTTT. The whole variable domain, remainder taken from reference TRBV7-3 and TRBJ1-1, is GAGVSQTPSNKVTEKGKYVELRCDPISGHTALYWYRQSLGQGPEFLIYFQGTGAADDSGLPNDRFFAVRPEGSVSTLKIQRTERGDSAVYLCASSTTGGNTEAFFGQGTRLTVV.

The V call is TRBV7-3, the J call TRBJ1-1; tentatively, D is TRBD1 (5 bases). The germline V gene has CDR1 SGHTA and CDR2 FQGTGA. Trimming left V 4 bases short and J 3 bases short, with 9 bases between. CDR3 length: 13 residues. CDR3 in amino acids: CASSYDRYTEAFF. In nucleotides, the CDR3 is TGTGCCAGCAGCTACGACAGATACACTGAAGCTTTCTTT.

CDR3 sequence reads: CASGDRDRTYEQYF. In DNA form, the CDR3 reads TGTGCCAGCGGGGACCGGGACAGGACCTACGAGCAGTACTTC. The J gene is TRBJ2-7, the V gene TRBV19, with 8 bases fitting TRBD1. The V gene's germline CDR1 is LNHDA and CDR2 SQIVND (reference sequence). The CDR3 runs to 14 residues. Trimming cost V 9 bases and J 2 bases; bases outside gene matches: 9.

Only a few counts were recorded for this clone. CDR3 nucleotides: TGTGCCAGCAGCTTAGCGACGGAGGACTATGAGCAGTTCTTC. Encoded protein: CASSLATEDYEQFF. The chain is built from TRBV7-2 and TRBJ2-1; perhaps TRBD2 as D (5 bases). The CDR3 has 14 amino acids. The V gene lost 0 bases and the J gene lost 8 bases, with 11 bases spanning the gap. Germline CDR1 reads SGHTA; CDR2 reads FQGNSA.

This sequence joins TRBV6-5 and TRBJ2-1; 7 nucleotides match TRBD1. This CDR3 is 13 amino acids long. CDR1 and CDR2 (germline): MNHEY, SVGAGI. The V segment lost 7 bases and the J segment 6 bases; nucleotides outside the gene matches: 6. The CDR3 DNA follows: TGTGCCAGCACCAATGACAGGGTCAATGAGCAGTTCTTC. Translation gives CASTNDRVNEQFF.

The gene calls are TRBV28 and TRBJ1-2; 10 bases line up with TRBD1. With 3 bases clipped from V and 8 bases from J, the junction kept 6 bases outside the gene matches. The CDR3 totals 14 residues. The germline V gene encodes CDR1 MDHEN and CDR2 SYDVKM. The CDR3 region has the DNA TGTGCCAGCAGTTTGGGGGGACAGGGGAGGGGCTACACCTTC. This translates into CASSLGGQGRGYTF.

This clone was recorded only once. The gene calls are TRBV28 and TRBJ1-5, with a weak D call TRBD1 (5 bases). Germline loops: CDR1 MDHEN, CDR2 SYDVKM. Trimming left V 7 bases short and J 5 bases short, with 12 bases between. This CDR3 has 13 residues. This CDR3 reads CASTATTDQPQHF. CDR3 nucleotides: TGTGCCAGCACAGCTACGACAGATCAGCCCCAGCATTTT. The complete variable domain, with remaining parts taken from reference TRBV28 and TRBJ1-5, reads DVKVTQSSRYLVKRTGEKVFLECVQDMDHENMFWYRQDPGLGLRLIYFSYDVKMKEKGDIPEGYSVSREKKERFSLILESASTNQTSMYLCASTATTDQPQHFGDGTRLSIL.

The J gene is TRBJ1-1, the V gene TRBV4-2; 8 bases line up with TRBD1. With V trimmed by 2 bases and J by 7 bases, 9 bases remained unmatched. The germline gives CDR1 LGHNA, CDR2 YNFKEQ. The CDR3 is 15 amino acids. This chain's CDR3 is CASSQNDRGRGEAFF. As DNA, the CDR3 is TGTGCCAGCAGCCAAAACGACAGGGGAAGAGGTGAAGCTTTCTTT.

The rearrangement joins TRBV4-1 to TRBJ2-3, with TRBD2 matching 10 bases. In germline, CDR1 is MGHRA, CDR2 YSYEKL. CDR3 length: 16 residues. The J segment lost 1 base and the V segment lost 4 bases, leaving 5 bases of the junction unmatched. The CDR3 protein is CASSRSGTSGTDTQYF. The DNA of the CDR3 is TGCGCCAGCAGCCGGTCCGGGACTAGCGGCACAGATACGCAGTATTTT.

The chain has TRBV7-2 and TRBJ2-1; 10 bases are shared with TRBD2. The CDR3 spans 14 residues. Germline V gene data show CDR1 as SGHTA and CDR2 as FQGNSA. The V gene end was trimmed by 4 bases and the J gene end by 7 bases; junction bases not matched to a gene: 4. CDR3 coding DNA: TGTGCCAGCAGCTCACTAGCGGGGATGAATGAGCAGTTCTTC. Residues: CASSSLAGMNEQFF.

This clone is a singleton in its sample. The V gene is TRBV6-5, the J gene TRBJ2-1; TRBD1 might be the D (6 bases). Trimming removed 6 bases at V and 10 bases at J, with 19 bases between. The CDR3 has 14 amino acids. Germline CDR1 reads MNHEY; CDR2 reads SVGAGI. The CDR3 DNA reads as TGTGCCAGCAGGATGGACAGTGGCCGTAGGGAGCAGTTCTTC. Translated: CASRMDSGRREQFF.

CDR3 nucleotide sequence: TGTGCCAGCAGCCCAAACTCCGATATGAACACTGAAGCTTTCTTT. As protein: CASSPNSDMNTEAFF. V usage is TRBV13 and J usage is TRBJ1-1, with D hard to call. Germline CDR1 and CDR2: PRHDT and FYEKMQ (reference sequence). V lost 5 bases and J 0 bases, leaving 13 bases between the germline ends. The CDR3 has 15 residues.

CDR3 coding DNA: TGTGCCATGCCGGGACAGGGAGCCTACGAGCAGTACTTC. Protein product: CAMPGQGAYEQYF. The chain joins TRBV6-5 to TRBJ2-7; 9 bases agree with TRBD1. The J segment lost 2 bases and the V segment lost 10 bases, leaving 6 bases of the junction unmatched. The CDR3 is 13 residues long. Germline V gives CDR1 MNHEY, CDR2 SVGAGI.